The clone carrying this TCR beta chain occurred a few times. Antigen: not known. CDR1 is SGHDN and CDR2 is FVKESK in the germline V gene. V lost 3 bases to trimming and J lost 2 bases, with 13 bases between them. The CDR3 extends over 15 amino acids. Target depth was 1 in 200,000 to 1 in 1 million T cells, about 10x per clonotype. Clones were read by immunoSEQ multiplex PCR, and TCRdb kept only the in-frame ones, dropping some. The sample holds around 200,000 clones; more than 75% are singletons and the top ten take over 9.5%. The data are from a study of cytotoxic CD8 clonotypes in ibrutinib-treated CLL. As for the study in general: Some 24 partial and 2 complete responses; at median approximately 68 months, roughly 15 remitted, approximately 12 progressed. Productive templates averaged around 250,000 per sample, and productive rearrangements 94,082. Study-level points and caveats: Under treatment, the uncommon public clonotypes either contracted or remained stable.

V gene TRBV14 combines with J gene TRBJ1-2; D is possibly TRBD1 (6 bases). This TCR came from a human donor with chronic lymphocytic leukemia. The source was PBMCs, collected after 12 months of ibrutinib treatment. CDR3 nucleotide sequence: TGTGCCAGCAGCCATATACAGGGTTGGAACTATGGCTACACCTTC. Its protein product is CASSHIQGWNYGYTF.